This T cell receptor (beta chain) was identified in a study of cytomegalovirus exposure and HLA in healthy donors. Whole-study results and caveats: Associated with HLA alleles at 0.05 false discovery rate in a later analysis were about 17,000 TCR beta sequences. One later analysis reportedly identified an Asian-associated ancestry cluster that showed fewer N-insertions than the approximately 710-donor mean.

This clone was seen only a few times. Its antigen is currently unknown. The PCR ran on 60 Vbeta and 13 Jbeta primers. TCRdb's table, derived via immunoSEQ multiplex PCR, lists solely in-frame clones and lacks some. The sample consists of tens of thousands of clones, roughly 78% of them appearing once. V was clipped by 4 bases and J by 0 bases; unmatched bases: 5. The CDR3 sequence is 14 residues long. CDR1 is SQVTM, CDR2 ANQGSEA, per germline. This chain links TRBV29-1 with TRBJ1-1, with TRBD1 matching 7 bases. The TCR originated in a man between 35 and 55 years old in good health and CMV-seronegative. Sequencing was performed on PBMCs. CDR3 amino acids: CSVVRTGLNTEAFF. CDR3 coding DNA: TGCAGCGTTGTACGGACAGGCCTGAACACTGAAGCTTTCTTT.